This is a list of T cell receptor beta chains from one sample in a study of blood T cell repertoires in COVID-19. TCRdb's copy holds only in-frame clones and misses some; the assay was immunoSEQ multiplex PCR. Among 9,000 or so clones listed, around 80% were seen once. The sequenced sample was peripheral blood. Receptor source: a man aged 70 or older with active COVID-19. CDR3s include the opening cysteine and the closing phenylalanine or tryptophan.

CASSVGRGPAGGEQFF,TRBJ2-1,TRBV9
CASRRDSAKNIQYF,TRBJ2-4,TRBV2
CASSPRQGTYEQYF,TRBJ2-7,TRBV7-8
CASSPGGVGEQYF,TRBJ2-7,TRBV11-2
CASSLRRSPTEAFF,TRBJ1-1,TRBV27
CASSRTGARYEQYF,TRBJ2-7,TRBV19
CASSQVAGERTDTQYF,TRBJ2-3,TRBV3-1/TRBV3-2
CASSVGKGYEQYF,TRBJ2-7,TRBV9
CAISESGRERDTQYF,TRBJ2-3,TRBV10-3
CANHPGQGAGTDTQYF,TRBJ2-3,TRBV10-3
CASSQTRLADSYNEQFF,TRBJ2-1,TRBV4-2
CASTRFPSGRASYEQYF,TRBJ2-7,TRBV7-9
CAWNGGSGTGELFF,TRBJ2-2,TRBV30
CASSESVNTEAFF,TRBJ1-1,TRBV25-1
CASSFRAGTGDNEQFF,TRBJ2-1,TRBV7-2
CASSLVSGSNQPQHF,TRBJ1-5,TRBV7-2
CASSDQTGPYEQYF,TRBJ2-7,TRBV5-1
CASSRSGGETQYF,TRBJ2-5,TRBV4-1
CASVRLAGGFNEQFF,TRBJ2-1,TRBV7-6
CASSSSGGPETQYF,TRBJ2-5,TRBV6-6
CASSRPATDTQYF,TRBJ2-3,TRBV6-5
CASRGLSGDGAYEQYF,TRBJ2-7,TRBV2
CASSPVVGPQGNTIYF,TRBJ1-3,TRBV5-1
CASSQTLFSGALNEQFF,TRBJ2-1,TRBV3-1/TRBV3-2
CASTQNPGGKGYTF,TRBJ1-2,TRBV2
CASSFYIAHPGELFF,TRBJ2-2,TRBV28
CASSVSTGDGYTF,TRBJ1-2,TRBV27
CASSPPASGFSGELFF,TRBJ2-2,TRBV28
CASSFDINLGNTEAFF,TRBJ1-1,TRBV5-1
CASSSQKAYEQYF,TRBJ2-7,TRBV12-3/TRBV12-4
CASSSRTAPGEQYF,TRBJ2-7,TRBV27
CASSLSGEAFF,TRBJ1-1,TRBV28
CASRVGGPSNQPQHF,TRBJ1-5,TRBV28
CASSSKGGASSYEQYF,TRBJ2-7,TRBV27
CASSQGWARGPIEAFF,TRBJ1-1,TRBV4-1
CASSATRGAGGEQFF,TRBJ2-1,TRBV27
CASSWAGARGRETQYF,TRBJ2-5,TRBV9
CASSPTLADGGELFF,TRBJ2-2,TRBV7-3
CASGGRGMDSPLHF,TRBJ1-6,TRBV2
CAWSLGAANYGYTF,TRBJ1-2,TRBV30
CASSLVGGTSVSYEQYF,TRBJ2-7,TRBV7-2
CSVPRDGGYTF,TRBJ1-2,TRBV20-1
CASSQETSAKFF,TRBJ2-1,TRBV3-1/TRBV3-2
CASTHPTGDNEKLFF,TRBJ1-4,TRBV23-1
CASSMRLEGYEQYF,TRBJ2-7,TRBV7-8
CASSQPIVRPGGEVNTEAFF,TRBJ1-1,TRBV23-1
CASSPLDPAGDTGELFF,TRBJ2-2,TRBV21-1
CAWKSDSSNQPQHF,TRBJ1-5,TRBV30